A selection of T cell receptor beta chains follows, all from one sample in a study of cytomegalovirus exposure and HLA in healthy donors. The method was immunoSEQ multiplex PCR; TCRdb's version includes in-frame clones alone and lacks a portion of them. In the table there are roughly 130,000 clones, approximately 80% of which are singletons. The source material was PBMCs. The source of these receptors is a woman aged 50 to 60 in good health and CMV-seropositive. Both conserved end residues are part of each CDR3. A D gene is named only where the DNA matches it firmly. Size is omitted from some rows. Given values are once, few, many or a class for expanded clones.

d_call	j_call	v_call	clone_size	cdr3_nt	cdr3_aa
-	TRBJ1-4	TRBV5-4	few	TGTGCCAGCAGCTTGTCGGGTTCCCGTGAAAAACTGTTTTTT	CASSLSGSREKLFF
TRBD1	TRBJ1-2	TRBV18	-	TGTGCCAGCTCACCACCCCAGGGGGGCTATGGCTACACCTTC	CASSPPQGGYGYTF
-	TRBJ2-1	TRBV15	-	TGTGCCACCAGCGTCCGGGGGAGCTCCTACAATGAGCAGTTCTTC	CATSVRGSSYNEQFF
TRBD1	TRBJ1-4	TRBV7-2	-	TGTGCCAGCAGCCCGACAGGGGGCAAAGAAGAACTGTTTTTT	CASSPTGGKEELFF
TRBD1	TRBJ2-7	TRBV6-5	-	TGTGCCAGCAGACCCGGGACAGGGGGATTCTACGAGCAGTACTTC	CASRPGTGGFYEQYF
-	TRBJ2-2	TRBV25-1	-	TGTGCCAGCAGTACCTCGCCAGGGATGGGCGGGGAGCTGTTTTTT	CASSTSPGMGGELFF
TRBD1	TRBJ2-4	TRBV6-6	-	TGTGCCAGCAGTTGGGATGGGACAGGCGCCGACATTCAGTACTTC	CASSWDGTGADIQYF
-	TRBJ2-3	TRBV2	-	TGTGCCAGCAGTGAACGGACAGATACGCAGTATTTT	CASSERTDTQYF
-	TRBJ1-3	TRBV30	-	TGTGCCCACCAGGGTACGCATGGAAACACCATATATTTT	CAHQGTHGNTIYF
TRBD1	TRBJ2-4	TRBV7-2	-	TGTGCCAGCAGACCGGGACAGGGGGTTATGTTTGCCAAAAACATTCAGTACTTC	CASRPGQGVMFAKNIQYF
-	TRBJ2-7	TRBV2	once	TGTGCCAGCAGTGAGACTAGGGCCGAACGTCAGTACTTC	CASSETRAERQYF
-	TRBJ1-5	TRBV9	-	TGTGCCAGCAGCGTAGATGGGGACAACAATCAGCCCCAGCATTTT	CASSVDGDNNQPQHF
-	TRBJ1-2	TRBV6-1	-	TGTGCCAGCAGTAAAAATGTCAGGGGAGGCTACACCTTC	CASSKNVRGGYTF
-	TRBJ1-1	TRBV12-5	few	TGTGCTAGTGGTTTGGTAGTTGACAGATCCATGAACACTGAAGCTTTCTTT	CASGLVVDRSMNTEAFF
-	TRBJ1-1	TRBV11-1	-	TGTGCCAGCAGCGAGACAGCTTACACTGAAGCTTTCTTT	CASSETAYTEAFF
TRBD1	TRBJ1-2	TRBV4-3	few	TGCGCCAGCAGCCAAGATCCAACAGGGGGCAGGTATGGCTACACCTTC	CASSQDPTGGRYGYTF
TRBD2	TRBJ2-1	TRBV27	-	TGTGCCAGCAGTCCCCAGCCCCCTACAGCGGGGGGTAATAATGAGCAGTTCTTC	CASSPQPPTAGGNNEQFF
TRBD2	TRBJ2-7	TRBV9	-	TGTGCCAGCAGCGTATCGGGAGGGGGACTTTACGAGCAGTACTTC	CASSVSGGGLYEQYF
-	TRBJ1-2	TRBV7-2	few	TGTGCCAGCAGCTTAGATGGTGGAGGAGTAGGGTATGGCTACACCTTC	CASSLDGGGVGYGYTF
TRBD1	TRBJ2-2	TRBV7-9	-	TGTGCCAGCAGCTTGGGACAGGGCGGTAACACCGGGGAGCTGTTTTTT	CASSLGQGGNTGELFF
TRBD2	TRBJ2-5	TRBV5-8	-	TGTGCCAGCAGCACCCGACTAGCCATCCAAGAGACCCAGTACTTC	CASSTRLAIQETQYF
TRBD2	TRBJ2-3	TRBV9	few	TGTGCCAGCAGCGCCGGGACTAGCGGGGGCCTCAACACAGATACGCAGTATTTT	CASSAGTSGGLNTDTQYF
TRBD2	TRBJ2-7	TRBV6-1	-	TGTGCCAGCAGTGACAGAGCGGGGTCGTCCTACGAGCAGTACTTC	CASSDRAGSSYEQYF
TRBD1	TRBJ2-7	TRBV6-6	-	TGTGCCAGCAGTTACGGAGGGACAGGGGACGACGAGCAGTACTTC	CASSYGGTGDDEQYF
TRBD1	TRBJ2-3	TRBV2	-	TGTGCCAGTCAACCCGGGGACAGGAGCCCAGATACGCAGTATTTT	CASQPGDRSPDTQYF
-	TRBJ2-3	TRBV29-1	-	TGCAGCGTTGACTCGCAGGCCACAGATACGCAGTATTTT	CSVDSQATDTQYF
TRBD1	TRBJ2-7	TRBV19	few	TGTGCCAGTAAAGCCCGGGACAGTTCCTACGAGCAGTACTTC	CASKARDSSYEQYF
TRBD2	TRBJ2-7	TRBV15	-	TGTGCCACCGGGCGGGGGGGGAACTACGAGCAGTACTTC	CATGRGGNYEQYF
TRBD1	TRBJ2-3	TRBV5-1	-	TGCGCCAGCAGCCCGGGACAGGGAATCACAGATACGCAGTATTTT	CASSPGQGITDTQYF
-	TRBJ1-1	TRBV7-9	-	TGTGCCAGCAGCAGACAAATGAACACTGAAGCTTTCTTT	CASSRQMNTEAFF
TRBD1	TRBJ1-3	TRBV5-6	-	TGTGCCAGCAGCCTTTTGACAGGGGGTGGAAACACCATATATTTT	CASSLLTGGGNTIYF
TRBD2	TRBJ2-1	TRBV4-1	few	TGCGCCAGCAGCCTGGGCGCGGGGGGCCTACACAATGAGCAGTTCTTC	CASSLGAGGLHNEQFF
-	TRBJ1-3	TRBV28	few	TGTGCCAGCAGCCCAGGACTGTACTCTGGAAACACCATATATTTT	CASSPGLYSGNTIYF
TRBD1	TRBJ2-5	TRBV9	few	TGTGCCAGCAGCCCCACCCCGGGACAGGGTTTTGAGACCCAGTACTTC	CASSPTPGQGFETQYF
TRBD1	TRBJ2-7	TRBV7-8	-	TGTGCCAGCAGCTTGGCTGGGGACAGGGGGCGCGAGCAGTACTTC	CASSLAGDRGREQYF
-	TRBJ2-3	TRBV28	few	TGTGCCAGCAGTTTCGACAGGAGATCTACAGATACGCAGTATTTT	CASSFDRRSTDTQYF
TRBD1	TRBJ2-3	TRBV5-4	-	TGTGCCAGCAGCCTGACAGGGGCAGATACGCAGTATTTT	CASSLTGADTQYF
-	TRBJ2-7	TRBV2	-	TGTGCCAGCAGTGCGGGAACCGACCCTTACGAGCAGTACTTC	CASSAGTDPYEQYF
-	TRBJ2-5	TRBV30	-	TGTGCCTGGAGTGTTTCAGGGGCCGGAGAGACCCAGTACTTC	CAWSVSGAGETQYF
-	TRBJ1-6	TRBV19	-	TGTGCCAGTAGTCCCGGACTACCATTT	CASSPGLPF
-	TRBJ2-7	TRBV5-1	-	TGCGCCGCAGCCTTTTACAGCCAGCAGTACTTC	CAAAFYSQQYF
-	TRBJ2-7	TRBV29-1	-	TGCAGCGAGCCCCTCGGCAGGGGAGCTCTCTCCTACGAGCAGTACTTC	CSEPLGRGALSYEQYF
TRBD2	TRBJ2-5	TRBV7-2	-	TGTGCCAGCAGCCCCAAGGTAGCGGGGGGCTGGGTCGGGGAGACCCAGTACTTC	CASSPKVAGGWVGETQYF
TRBD1	TRBJ1-5	TRBV18	-	TGTGCCAGCTCGCCCCCGGGACAGGGTGTTCAGGATCAGCCCCAGCATTTT	CASSPPGQGVQDQPQHF
TRBD1	TRBJ2-7	TRBV6-5	-	TGTGCCAGCAGCCGCCTAGGACAGGGTGGAAACGAGCAGTACTTC	CASSRLGQGGNEQYF
-	TRBJ2-1	TRBV5-6	-	TGTGCCAGCAGCGCGTTACGGGGAGGGCAGTTCTTC	CASSALRGGQFF
-	TRBJ2-2	TRBV19	-	TGTGCCAGTAGTATGAGTATGGACACCGGGGAGCTGTTTTTT	CASSMSMDTGELFF
TRBD1	TRBJ2-2	TRBV28	-	TGTGCCAGCAAAGACAGGGGGGCCACCGGGGAGCTGTTTTTT	CASKDRGATGELFF
-	TRBJ2-2	TRBV14	-	TGTGCCAGCAGATACTCCACAGACACCGGGGAGCTGTTTTTT	CASRYSTDTGELFF
TRBD1	TRBJ2-4	TRBV28	once	TGTGCCAGCAGCGGGGGACAGGGTCAAAACATTCAGTACTTC	CASSGGQGQNIQYF
TRBD1	TRBJ1-3	TRBV28	-	TGTGCCAGCAGTTTTGTTATTCGACAGGGAGGTGGAAACACCATATATTTT	CASSFVIRQGGGNTIYF
-	TRBJ2-3	TRBV7-9	-	TGTGCCAGCAGCAGTAGCGAAAATACGCAGTATTTT	CASSSSENTQYF
-	TRBJ2-2	TRBV28	-	TGTGCCAGCAGTTTCCCACTGTACACCGGGGAGCTGTTTTTT	CASSFPLYTGELFF
-	TRBJ2-1	TRBV11-1	-	TGTGCCAGCAGCTTACTAGTAGGTGTTCCGATTAATGAGCAGTTCTTC	CASSLLVGVPINEQFF